A single sample is the source of the 18 T cell receptor beta chains below, sequenced in a study of T-cell reconstitution after alpha-beta-depleted transplantation in children. A TCRbeta library incorporating unique molecular identifiers was prepared. Via MiXCR, TCRdb re-called the PCR reads, giving one row per CDR3 protein. The sample lists about 250,000 distinct CDR3 sequences; 20% to 30% were seen once. The sequencing here drew on PBMCs, mostly from graft donor cells, taken 360 days after TCRalphabeta/CD19-depleted stem cell transplant. These receptors originate from a female patient aged 2 to 10 who had a stem cell transplant for congenital amegakaryocytic thrombocytopenia, so the T cells may come from the graft donor.

This clonotype was recorded at least ten times. This chain joins TRBV4-1 and TRBJ2-1; maybe TRBD2 (6 bases). Trimming left V 0 bases short and J 3 bases short, with 9 bases between. Germline V gene lookup returns CDR1 MGHRA and CDR2 YSYEKL. The CDR3 loop spans 15 amino acids. The CDR3 loop reads CASSQDPGDYNEQFF. CDR3 in DNA: TGCGCCAGCAGCCAAGATCCGGGGGACTACAATGAGCAGTTCTTC.

The chain is built from TRBV20-1 and TRBJ1-3, with D perhaps matching TRBD1 (5 bases). The CDR3 runs to 12 residues. The germline gives CDR1 DFQATT, CDR2 SNEGSKA (reference sequence). V was shortened by 3 bases and J by 2 bases, with 5 bases between the two germline ends. Written as DNA, the CDR3 is TGCAGTGCTAGGGGACCTGGAAACACCATATATTTT. It encodes CSARGPGNTIYF.

The V call is TRBV28, the J call TRBJ2-2, with 7 bases lining up with TRBD2. Germline V gene sequence: CDR1 MDHEN, CDR2 SYDVKM. J was trimmed by 4 bases and V by 4 bases; bases with no gene match: 6. The CDR3 spans 15 residues. The CDR3 bases are TGTGCCAGCAGTTCCCTGGTAGCGGGCACCGGGGAGCTGTTTTTT. Amino acid sequence: CASSSLVAGTGELFF.

The rearrangement joins TRBV29-1 to TRBJ2-2, with a possible D match to TRBD2 (5 bases). V was clipped by 1 base and J by 0 bases, with 12 bases between them. The V gene's germline CDR1 is SQVTM and CDR2 ANQGSEA. The CDR3 has 16 residues. CDR3 in DNA: TGCAGCGTTGAAGTGGGAGTGCCCACGAACACCGGGGAGCTGTTTTTT. It specifies CSVEVGVPTNTGELFF.

The chain recombines TRBV9 with TRBJ2-3, with 10 bases fitting TRBD2. This CDR3 region has 15 residues. Germline CDR1 SGDLS, CDR2 YYNGEE. V lost 2 bases, J lost 2 bases, and 2 bases stayed unmatched. CDR3 in amino acids: CASSVLAGVTDTQYF. CDR3 in DNA: TGTGCCAGCAGCGTTCTAGCGGGGGTCACAGATACGCAGTATTTT.

The gene calls are TRBV28 and TRBJ1-1, with D hard to call. This CDR3 is 14 amino acids long. V dropped 5 bases and J dropped 5 bases, with 15 bases sitting between them. Germline-derived CDR1 and CDR2 are MDHEN and SYDVKM. The CDR3, as DNA: TGTGCCAGCAGTACCTCGGAGACGTGGACTGAAGCTTTCTTT. Translated: CASSTSETWTEAFF.

The V call is TRBV5-1, the J call TRBJ2-6; D call uncertain. Trimming took 1 base from V and 0 from J, leaving 14 bases between them. This CDR3 contains 18 residues. CDR1 is SGHRS and CDR2 is YFSETQ in the germline V gene. CDR3 amino acids: CASSLMYQISSGANVLTF. Here the CDR3 DNA reads TGCGCCAGCAGCTTGATGTACCAGATAAGCTCTGGGGCCAACGTCCTGACTTTC.

This clonotype appeared many times. V usage is TRBV12-3 or TRBV12-4 and J usage is TRBJ2-2, with D unclear. With 8 bases removed from V and 2 bases from J, the gap between germline ends came to 9 bases. The CDR3 runs 13 residues. CDR3 in DNA: TGTGCCAGCGGACCCATTAACACCGGGGAGCTGTTTTTT. It encodes CASGPINTGELFF.

The sample holds a few counts of this clonotype. The V gene is TRBV29-1, the J gene TRBJ2-6; 7 bases map to TRBD1. After removal of 4 bases from V and 0 bases from J, the junction contained 9 bases not matched to a gene. Looked up from germline, CDR1 is SQVTM and CDR2 is ANQGSEA. There are 17 residues in the CDR3. CDR3 in DNA: TGCAGCGTTGTCGTACGTCAGGGGGACTCTGGGGCCAACGTCCTGACTTTC. The encoded protein is CSVVVRQGDSGANVLTF.

V is TRBV12-3 or TRBV12-4 and J is TRBJ1-4; D is uncertain. The ends were cut back, 4 bases at V and 7 bases at J, with 10 bases in the middle. This CDR3 region has 13 residues. CDR3 DNA sequence: TGTGCCAGCAGTTCGACCGCCTCTGAAAAACTGTTTTTT. Translation: CASSSTASEKLFF.

This clonotype was picked up a small number of times. One junction end does not reproduce the germline sequence, and a read error may be involved. The chain carries TRBV12-3 or TRBV12-4 and TRBJ2-2, with 8 bases lining up with TRBD1. The CDR3 is 14 amino acids. CDR3: CASSLTGVTGELVF. CDR3 nucleotides: TGTGCCAGCAGTTTGACAGGGGTAACCGGGGAGCTGGTTTTT.

This clonotype was seen a handful of times. The V gene is TRBV4-1, the J gene TRBJ2-1; weak D call: TRBD2 (5 bases). The CDR3 spans 15 residues. The germline V gene encodes CDR1 MGHRA and CDR2 YSYEKL. The V end was cut by 3 bases, the J end by 0 bases, with 9 bases between. CDR3 sequence reads: CASSHSAFSYNEQFF. In DNA, the CDR3 is TGCGCCAGCAGCCATAGCGCCTTCTCCTACAATGAGCAGTTCTTC.

In its sample, this clonotype was seen a few times. The V call is TRBV4-2, the J call TRBJ1-4; TRBD1 might be the D (5 bases). This CDR3 comprises 15 residues. The ends were cut back, 1 base at V and 3 bases at J, with 9 bases in the middle. CDR1 is LGHNA, CDR2 YNFKEQ, per germline. In nucleotides, the CDR3 is TGTGCCAGCAGCCAAGGGGTCAGGGCTAATGAAAAACTGTTTTTT. This encodes CASSQGVRANEKLFF.

This clonotype was seen only a few times. This chain links TRBV15 with TRBJ1-1; D gene uncertain. Trimming cost V 1 base and J 5 bases, with 8 bases left between them. Germline V CDR1 and CDR2: LNHNV, YYDKDF (reference sequence). This CDR3 has 13 amino acids. CDR3 DNA sequence: TGTGCCACCAGCAGAGGGTACGGGACTGAAGCTTTCTTT. It specifies CATSRGYGTEAFF.

At least ten counts were recorded for this clonotype. CDR3 protein: CASSQDPGQLTDTQYF. The CDR3 coding sequence is TGTGCCAGCAGCCAAGATCCGGGACAGCTCACAGATACGCAGTATTTT. The V gene is TRBV4-2, the J gene TRBJ2-3; TRBD1 matches at 7 bases. V lost 0 bases and J lost 2; bases outside the gene matches: 5. Germline lookup yields CDR1 LGHNA and CDR2 YNFKEQ. This CDR3 has 16 residues.

This clonotype was seen ten or more times. The gene calls are TRBV21-1 and TRBJ2-7. TRBV21-1 is described as a pseudogene. The CDR3 consists of 14 residues. CDR3 amino acids: CASSQDPGSYEQYF. CDR3 in DNA: TGTGCCAGCAGCCAGGATCCTGGGTCCTACGAGCAGTACTTC.

This clonotype was seen more than once but under ten times. The gene calls are TRBV6-5 and TRBJ2-7, with D perhaps assigned TRBD1 or TRBD2 (5 bases each). This CDR3 comprises 17 residues. Trimming took 2 bases from V and 4 from J, leaving 21 bases between them. The germline gives CDR1 MNHEY, CDR2 SVGAGI. CDR3: CASSYRRDASAQYEQYF. CDR3 in DNA: TGTGCCAGCAGTTACCGCCGGGACGCCTCGGCCCAATACGAGCAGTACTTC.

This clonotype was detected a few times. The gene calls are TRBV2 and TRBJ1-2; weak D call: TRBD1 (6 bases). Trimming stripped 10 bases from V and 2 bases from J, with 11 bases between. CDR1 SNHLY and CDR2 FYNNEI come from the germline V gene. The CDR3 loop spans 12 amino acids. CDR3 in DNA: TGTGCCATAGGGGGGCCGAACTATGGCTACACCTTC. It encodes CAIGGPNYGYTF.